This T cell receptor beta chain was identified during a study of blood T cell repertoires in COVID-19. Across the whole study: PBMCs, B-cell-depleted T cells, or T cells were the source of the cDNA or gDNA that made up the material.

Profiled with immunoSEQ multiplex PCR; TCRdb holds only in-frame clones, not every one. This sample has about 16,000 clones, with about 89% found just once. The V end lost 3 bases, the J end lost 7 bases, and 9 bases lay between the germline ends. This CDR3 has 12 amino acids. Per the germline V gene, CDR1 is LNHNV and CDR2 is YYDKDF (reference sequence). Sequences were obtained from peripheral blood. J is TRBJ1-1 and V is TRBV15; possible D gene TRBD1, 5 bases. This sequence was found in a man aged 55 to 70 with acute or convalescent COVID-19. CDR3 in DNA: TGTGCCACCAGCAGGTACCAGGGTGAAGCTTTCTTT. Its translation: CATSRYQGEAFF.